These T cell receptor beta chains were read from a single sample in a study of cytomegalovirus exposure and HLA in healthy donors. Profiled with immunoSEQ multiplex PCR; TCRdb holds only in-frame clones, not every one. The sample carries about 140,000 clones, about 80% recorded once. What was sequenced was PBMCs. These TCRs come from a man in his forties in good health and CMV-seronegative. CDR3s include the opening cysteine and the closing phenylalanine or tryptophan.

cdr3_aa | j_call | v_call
CAISERGGAGSSTDTQYF | TRBJ2-3 | TRBV10-3
CASSDSGGGSFF | TRBJ1-1 | TRBV11-2
CASSQEDRVGSPLHF | TRBJ1-6 | TRBV4-3
CASSSVAKNIQYF | TRBJ2-4 | TRBV5-6
CASSLDNYEQYF | TRBJ2-7 | TRBV5-1
CASSLSSGGTDTQYF | TRBJ2-3 | TRBV7-9
CASSLPTGSARETQYF | TRBJ2-5 | TRBV28
CASTPTQGTDTQYF | TRBJ2-3 | TRBV6-5
CASSSAQLHNEQFF | TRBJ2-1 | TRBV6-5
CASSLQGTTYEQYF | TRBJ2-7 | TRBV5-8
CASGFSERVDRGGQPQHF | TRBJ1-5 | TRBV12-5
CASGTRGQPQHF | TRBJ1-5 | TRBV6-5
CAISGLGGYNEQFF | TRBJ2-1 | TRBV10-3
CASSQDLGALLVLEQYF | TRBJ2-7 | TRBV4-1
CASSYSAGPGNEQFF | TRBJ2-1 | TRBV6-5
CASRGAGNEQFF | TRBJ2-1 | TRBV2
CASSLDPTARNSPLHF | TRBJ1-6 | TRBV5-1
CASSLVFRQGTYEQYF | TRBJ2-7 | TRBV7-9
CASSAVEGYFRNNEQFF | TRBJ2-1 | TRBV9
CASSRDSQGYTEAFF | TRBJ1-1 | TRBV18
CASSKQGAKGELFF | TRBJ2-2 | TRBV6-5
CASSRQYNEQFF | TRBJ2-1 | TRBV28
CASSQAAAGGQTGELFF | TRBJ2-2 | TRBV4-2
CASSRLAGGFEQFF | TRBJ2-1 | TRBV14
CASSYGGGYGYTF | TRBJ1-2 | TRBV6-5
CSVEIWDRGNYGYTF | TRBJ1-2 | TRBV29-1
CASSGKGLLSYNEQFF | TRBJ2-1 | TRBV25-1
CASSTPTDLTGELFF | TRBJ2-2 | TRBV7-9
CASSEGTPPKEQFF | TRBJ2-1 | TRBV2
CASHSGSNEQFF | TRBJ2-1 | TRBV27
CASSVGAAESYEQYF | TRBJ2-7 | TRBV9
CASKTGGTNNEQFF | TRBJ2-1 | TRBV19
CASSEMVTGNTEAFF | TRBJ1-1 | TRBV6-1
CASSRDSYEQYF | TRBJ2-7 | TRBV5-4
CASSLEPGETQYF | TRBJ2-5 | TRBV5-1
CASSPLAGGGYEQYF | TRBJ2-7 | TRBV5-1
CASSRGLAASSGANVLTF | TRBJ2-6 | TRBV4-1
CASSSTGSSYEQYF | TRBJ2-7 | TRBV28
CASSVAGSGAVGEQYF | TRBJ2-7 | TRBV9
CASSLGLAAGTGELFF | TRBJ2-2 | TRBV5-4
CSVHRGPGEKLFF | TRBJ1-4 | TRBV29-1
CASTPGGSGYNEQFF | TRBJ2-1 | TRBV6-5
CASSLLSSYNEQFF | TRBJ2-1 | TRBV4-1
CASSLVGLISAGPDHYEQYF | TRBJ2-7 | TRBV5-1
CSVGGPGLGYGYTF | TRBJ1-2 | TRBV29-1
CASSLAPGSYEQYF | TRBJ2-7 | TRBV5-4
CASRRAAGSYEQYF | TRBJ2-7 | TRBV6-5
CASSLGDRDNQPQHF | TRBJ1-5 | TRBV28